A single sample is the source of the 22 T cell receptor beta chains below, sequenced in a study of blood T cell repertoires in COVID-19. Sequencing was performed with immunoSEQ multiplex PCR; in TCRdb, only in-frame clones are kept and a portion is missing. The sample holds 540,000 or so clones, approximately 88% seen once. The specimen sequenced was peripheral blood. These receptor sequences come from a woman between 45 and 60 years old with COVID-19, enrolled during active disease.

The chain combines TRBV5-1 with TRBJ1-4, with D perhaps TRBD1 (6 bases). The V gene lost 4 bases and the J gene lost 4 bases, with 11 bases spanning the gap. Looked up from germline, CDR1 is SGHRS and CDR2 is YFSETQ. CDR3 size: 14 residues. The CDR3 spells CASSETGFNEKLFF. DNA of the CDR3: TGCGCCAGCAGCGAGACAGGTTTTAATGAAAAACTGTTTTTT.

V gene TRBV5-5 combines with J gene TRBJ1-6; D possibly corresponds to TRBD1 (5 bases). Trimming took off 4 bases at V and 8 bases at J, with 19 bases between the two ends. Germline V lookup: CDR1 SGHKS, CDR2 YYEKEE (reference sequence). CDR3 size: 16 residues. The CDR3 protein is CASSTGISGGYSPLHF. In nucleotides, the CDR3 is TGTGCCAGCAGCACCGGAATTAGCGGGGGTTATTCACCCCTCCACTTT.

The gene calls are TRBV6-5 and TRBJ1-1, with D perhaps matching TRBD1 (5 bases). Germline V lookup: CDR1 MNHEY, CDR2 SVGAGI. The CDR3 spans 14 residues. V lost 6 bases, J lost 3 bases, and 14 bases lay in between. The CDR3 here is CASRVQGGDTEAFF. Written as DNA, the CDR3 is TGTGCCAGCAGAGTCCAAGGAGGGGACACTGAAGCTTTCTTT.

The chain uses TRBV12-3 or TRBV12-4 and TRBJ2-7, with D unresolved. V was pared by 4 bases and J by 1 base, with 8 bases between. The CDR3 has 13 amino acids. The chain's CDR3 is CASSSARSYEQYF. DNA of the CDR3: TGTGCCAGCAGTTCGGCTAGGTCCTACGAGCAGTACTTC.

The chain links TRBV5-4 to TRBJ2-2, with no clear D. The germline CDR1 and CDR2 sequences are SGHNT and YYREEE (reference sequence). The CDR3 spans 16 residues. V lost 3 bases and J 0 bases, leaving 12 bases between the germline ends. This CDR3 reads CASSSSTRPNTGELFF. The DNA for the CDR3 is TGTGCCAGCAGCTCCTCCACCAGGCCGAACACCGGGGAGCTGTTTTTT. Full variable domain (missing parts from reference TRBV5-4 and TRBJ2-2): ETGVTQSPTHLIKTRGQQVTLRCSSQSGHNTVSWYQQALGQGPQFIFQYYREEENGRGNFPPRFSGLQFPNYSSELNVNALELDDSALYLCASSSSTRPNTGELFFGEGSRLTVL.

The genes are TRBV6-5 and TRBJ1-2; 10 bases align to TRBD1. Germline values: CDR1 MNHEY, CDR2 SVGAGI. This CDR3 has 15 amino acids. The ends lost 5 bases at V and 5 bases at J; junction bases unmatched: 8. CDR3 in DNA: TGTGCCAGCAGTCGCGGACAGGGGGGTTGGTATGGCTACACCTTC. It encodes CASSRGQGGWYGYTF.

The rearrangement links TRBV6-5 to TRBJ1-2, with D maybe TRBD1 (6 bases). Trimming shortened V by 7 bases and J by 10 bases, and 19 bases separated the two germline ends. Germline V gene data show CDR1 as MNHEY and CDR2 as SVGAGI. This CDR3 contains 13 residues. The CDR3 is CASTLGGAGDYTF. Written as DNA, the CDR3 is TGTGCCAGCACCCTAGGGGGAGCCGGGGACTACACCTTC.

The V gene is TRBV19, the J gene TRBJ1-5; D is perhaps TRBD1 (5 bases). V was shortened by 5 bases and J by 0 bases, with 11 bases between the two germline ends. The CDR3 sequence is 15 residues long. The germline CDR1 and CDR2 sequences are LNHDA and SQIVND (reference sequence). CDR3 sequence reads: CASSFTTVSNQPQHF. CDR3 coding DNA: TGTGCCAGTAGTTTTACGACAGTTAGCAATCAGCCCCAGCATTTT.

CDR3 amino acids: CASRDSSGNTIYF. As DNA, the CDR3 is TGTGCCAGCCGGGACTCATCTGGAAACACCATATATTTT. The chain uses TRBV19 and TRBJ1-3; D may be TRBD1 (5 bases). In germline, CDR1 is LNHDA, CDR2 SQIVND (reference sequence). The CDR3 covers 13 residues. The V and J ends lost 9 bases and 1 base respectively, with 10 bases between them.

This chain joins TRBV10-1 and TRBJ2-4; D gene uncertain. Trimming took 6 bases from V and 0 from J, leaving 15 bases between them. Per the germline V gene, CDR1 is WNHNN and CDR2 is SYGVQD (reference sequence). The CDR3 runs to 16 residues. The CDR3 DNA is TGCGCCAGCAGAAATCAGGTCAAAATAGCCAAAAACATTCAGTACTTC. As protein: CASRNQVKIAKNIQYF.

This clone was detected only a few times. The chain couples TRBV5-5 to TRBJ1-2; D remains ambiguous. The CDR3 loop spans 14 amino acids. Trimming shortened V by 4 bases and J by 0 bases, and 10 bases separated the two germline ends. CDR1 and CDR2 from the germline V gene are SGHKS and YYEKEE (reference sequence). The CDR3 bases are TGTGCCAGCAGCCTGTCGCGAGCTAACTATGGCTACACCTTC. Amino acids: CASSLSRANYGYTF.

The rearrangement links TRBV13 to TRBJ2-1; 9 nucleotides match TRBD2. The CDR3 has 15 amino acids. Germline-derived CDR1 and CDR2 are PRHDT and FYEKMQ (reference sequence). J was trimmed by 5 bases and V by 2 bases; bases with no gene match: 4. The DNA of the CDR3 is TGTGCCAGCAGCTTAATGGGACTAGCAGACAATGAGCAGTTCTTC. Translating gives CASSLMGLADNEQFF. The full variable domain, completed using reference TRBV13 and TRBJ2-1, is AAGVIQSPRHLIKEKRETATLKCYPIPRHDTVYWYQQGPGQDPQFLISFYEKMQSDKGSIPDRFSAQQFSDYHSELNMSSLELGDSALYFCASSLMGLADNEQFFGPGTRLTVL.

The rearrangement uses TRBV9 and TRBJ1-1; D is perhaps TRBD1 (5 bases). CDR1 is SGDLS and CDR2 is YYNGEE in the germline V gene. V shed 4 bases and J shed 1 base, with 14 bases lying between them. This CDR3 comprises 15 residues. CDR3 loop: CASSPDGGTNTEAFF. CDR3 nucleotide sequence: TGTGCCAGCAGCCCCGACGGGGGTACGAACACTGAAGCTTTCTTT.

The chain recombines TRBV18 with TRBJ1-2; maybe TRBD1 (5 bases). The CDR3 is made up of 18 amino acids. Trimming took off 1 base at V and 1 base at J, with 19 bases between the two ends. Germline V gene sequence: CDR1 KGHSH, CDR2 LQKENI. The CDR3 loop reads CASSPRIAQGGYNYGYTF. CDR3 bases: TGTGCCAGCTCACCACGGATTGCCCAGGGAGGCTATAACTATGGCTACACCTTC.

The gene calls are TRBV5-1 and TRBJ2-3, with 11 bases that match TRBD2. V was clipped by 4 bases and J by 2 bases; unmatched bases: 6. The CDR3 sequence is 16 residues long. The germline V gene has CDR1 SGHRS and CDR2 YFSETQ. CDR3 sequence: CASSTPSGGYTDTQYF. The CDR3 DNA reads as TGCGCCAGCAGCACCCCTAGCGGGGGGTACACAGATACGCAGTATTTT.

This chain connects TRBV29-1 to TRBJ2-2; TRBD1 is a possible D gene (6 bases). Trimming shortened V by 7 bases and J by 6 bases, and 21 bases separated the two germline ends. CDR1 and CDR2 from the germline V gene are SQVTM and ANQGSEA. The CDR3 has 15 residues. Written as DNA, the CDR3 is TGCAGCGCCACTCAAGGGGGAAGTAAGCCCGGGGAGCTGTTTTTT. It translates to CSATQGGSKPGELFF.

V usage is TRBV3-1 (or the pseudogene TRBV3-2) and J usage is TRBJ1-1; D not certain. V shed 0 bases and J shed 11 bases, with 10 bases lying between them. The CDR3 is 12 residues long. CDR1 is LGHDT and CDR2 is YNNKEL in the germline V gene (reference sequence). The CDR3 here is CASSQEAGGAFF. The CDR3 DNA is TGTGCCAGCAGCCAAGAGGCGGGCGGGGCTTTCTTT.

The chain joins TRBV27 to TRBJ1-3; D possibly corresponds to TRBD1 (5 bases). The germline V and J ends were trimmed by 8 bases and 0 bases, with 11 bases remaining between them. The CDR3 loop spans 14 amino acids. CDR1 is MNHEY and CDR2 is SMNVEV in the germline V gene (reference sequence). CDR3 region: CASRQSNSGNTIYF. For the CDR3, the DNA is TGTGCCAGCCGACAGTCTAACTCTGGAAACACCATATATTTT.

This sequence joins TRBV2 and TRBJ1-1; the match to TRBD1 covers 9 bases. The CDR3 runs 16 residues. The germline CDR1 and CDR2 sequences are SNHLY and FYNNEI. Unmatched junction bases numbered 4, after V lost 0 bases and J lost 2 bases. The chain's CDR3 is CASSEARDRDNTEAFF. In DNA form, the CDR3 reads TGTGCCAGCAGTGAAGCTAGGGACAGGGATAACACTGAAGCTTTCTTT.

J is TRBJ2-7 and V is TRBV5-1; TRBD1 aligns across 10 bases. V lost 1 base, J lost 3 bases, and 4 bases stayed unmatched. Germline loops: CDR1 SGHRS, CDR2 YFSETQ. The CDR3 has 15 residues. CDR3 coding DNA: TGCGCCAGCAGCTTGCCGGGACAGGGGTTCTACGAGCAGTACTTC. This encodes CASSLPGQGFYEQYF. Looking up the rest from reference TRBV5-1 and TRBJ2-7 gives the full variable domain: KAGVTQTPRYLIKTRGQQVTLSCSPISGHRSVSWYQQTPGQGLQFLFEYFSETQRNKGNFPGRFSGRQFSNSRSEMNVSTLELGDSALYLCASSLPGQGFYEQYFGPGTRLTVT.

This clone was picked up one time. The CDR3 protein is CASSFVRGLSYEQFF. The CDR3 nucleotides read TGTGCCAGCAGTTTCGTCAGGGGGCTTTCTTATGAGCAGTTCTTC. V usage is TRBV28 and J usage is TRBJ2-1, with 8 positions matching TRBD1. V dropped 3 bases and J dropped 8; count of bases not matched to a gene: 9. The CDR3 extends over 15 amino acids. CDR1 is MDHEN, CDR2 SYDVKM, per germline.

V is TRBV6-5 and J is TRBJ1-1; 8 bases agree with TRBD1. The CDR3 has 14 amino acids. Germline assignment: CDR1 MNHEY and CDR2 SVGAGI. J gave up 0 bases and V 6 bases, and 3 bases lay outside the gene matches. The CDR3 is CASSGQGLNTEAFF. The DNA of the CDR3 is TGTGCCAGCAGCGGACAGGGCTTGAACACTGAAGCTTTCTTT.